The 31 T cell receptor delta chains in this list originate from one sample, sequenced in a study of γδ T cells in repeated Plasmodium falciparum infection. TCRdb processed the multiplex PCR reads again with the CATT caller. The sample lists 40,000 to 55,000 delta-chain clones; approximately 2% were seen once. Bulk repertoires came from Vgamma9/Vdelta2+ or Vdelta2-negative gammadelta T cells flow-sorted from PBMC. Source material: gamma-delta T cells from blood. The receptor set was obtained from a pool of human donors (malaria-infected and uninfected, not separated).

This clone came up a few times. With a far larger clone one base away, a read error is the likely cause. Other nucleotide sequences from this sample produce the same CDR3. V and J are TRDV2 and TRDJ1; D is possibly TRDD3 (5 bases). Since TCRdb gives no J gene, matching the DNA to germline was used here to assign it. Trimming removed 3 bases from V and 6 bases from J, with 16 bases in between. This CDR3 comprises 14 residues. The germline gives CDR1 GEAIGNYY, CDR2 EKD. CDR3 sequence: CACDPLAGTNKLIF. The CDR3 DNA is TGTGCCTGTGACCCGCTGGCTGGGACCAATAAACTCATCTTT.

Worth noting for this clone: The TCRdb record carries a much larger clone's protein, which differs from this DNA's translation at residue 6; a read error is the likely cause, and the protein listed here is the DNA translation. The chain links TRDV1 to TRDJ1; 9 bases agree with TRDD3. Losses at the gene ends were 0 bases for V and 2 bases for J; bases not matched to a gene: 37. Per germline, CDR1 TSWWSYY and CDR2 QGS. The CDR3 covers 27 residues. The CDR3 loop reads CALGELLFLAPKLGDTRRKGGTDKLIF. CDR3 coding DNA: TGTGCTCTTGGGGAACTCCTCTTCCTAGCCCCCAAGCTAGGGGATACGCGGCGAAAGGGGGGTACCGATAAACTCATCTTT.

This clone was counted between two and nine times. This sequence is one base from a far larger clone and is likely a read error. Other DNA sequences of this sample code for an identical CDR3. The CDR3 is CALGTYETGGYRVIF. The CDR3 nucleotides are TGTGCTCTTGGGACTTATGAGACTGGGGGATACAGGGTCATCTTT. No J gene call was made, and the V gene is TRDV1; the table gives TRDD3 as D, unverified against the DNA. CDR3 length: 15 residues. CDR1 is TSWWSYY, CDR2 QGS, per germline.

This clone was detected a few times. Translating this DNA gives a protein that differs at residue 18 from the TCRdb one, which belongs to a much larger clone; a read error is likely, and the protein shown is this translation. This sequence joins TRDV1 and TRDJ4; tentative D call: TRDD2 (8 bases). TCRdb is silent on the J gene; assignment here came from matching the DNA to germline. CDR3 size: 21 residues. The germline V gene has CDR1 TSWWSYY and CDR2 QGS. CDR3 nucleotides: TGTGCTCTTGGGCCTTACTTCCTACACGTACTGGGGATCGCAATGGCCAGACTCCTGATCTTT. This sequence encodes CALGPYFLHVLGIAMARLLIF.

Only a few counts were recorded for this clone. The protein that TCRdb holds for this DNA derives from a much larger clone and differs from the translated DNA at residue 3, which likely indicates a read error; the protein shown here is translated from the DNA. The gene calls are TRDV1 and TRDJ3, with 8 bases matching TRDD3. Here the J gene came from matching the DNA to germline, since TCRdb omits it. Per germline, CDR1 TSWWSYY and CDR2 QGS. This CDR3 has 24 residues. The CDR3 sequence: CAFGEPVLQTGGQINSWDTRQMFF. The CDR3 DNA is TGTGCTTTTGGGGAACCGGTCCTTCAAACTGGGGGCCAGATCAACTCCTGGGACACCCGACAGATGTTTTTC.

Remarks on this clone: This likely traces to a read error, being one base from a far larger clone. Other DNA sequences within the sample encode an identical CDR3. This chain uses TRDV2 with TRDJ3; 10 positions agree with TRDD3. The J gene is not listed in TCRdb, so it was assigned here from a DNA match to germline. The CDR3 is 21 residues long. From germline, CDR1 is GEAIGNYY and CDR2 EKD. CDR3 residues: CACDPQPYWGMGSWDTRQMFF. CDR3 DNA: TGTGCCTGTGACCCTCAACCGTACTGGGGGATGGGCTCCTGGGATACCCGACAGATGTTTTTC.

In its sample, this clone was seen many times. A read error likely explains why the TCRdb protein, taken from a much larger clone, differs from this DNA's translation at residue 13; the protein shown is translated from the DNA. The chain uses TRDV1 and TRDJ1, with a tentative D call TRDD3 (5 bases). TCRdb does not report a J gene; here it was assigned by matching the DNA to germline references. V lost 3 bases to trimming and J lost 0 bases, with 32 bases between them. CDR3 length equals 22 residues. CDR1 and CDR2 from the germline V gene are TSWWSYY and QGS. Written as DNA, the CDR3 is TGTGCTCTTGGGGACCCTTGGCCCCATCTTCTACGTGCCGGGGAGTACACCGATAAACTCATCTTT. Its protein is CALGDPWPHLLRAGEYTDKLIF.

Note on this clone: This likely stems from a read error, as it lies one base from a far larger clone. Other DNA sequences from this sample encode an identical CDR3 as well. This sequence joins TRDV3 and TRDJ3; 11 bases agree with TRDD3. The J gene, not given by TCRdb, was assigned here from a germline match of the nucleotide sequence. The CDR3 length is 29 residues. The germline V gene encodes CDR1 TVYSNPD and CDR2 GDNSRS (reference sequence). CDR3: CAFPVPSYPRSANYWGIIVGAWDTRQMFF. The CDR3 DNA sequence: TGTGCCTTCCCCGTGCCTTCCTACCCCAGATCCGCCAATTACTGGGGGATAATCGTCGGGGCCTGGGACACACGACAGATGTTTTTC.

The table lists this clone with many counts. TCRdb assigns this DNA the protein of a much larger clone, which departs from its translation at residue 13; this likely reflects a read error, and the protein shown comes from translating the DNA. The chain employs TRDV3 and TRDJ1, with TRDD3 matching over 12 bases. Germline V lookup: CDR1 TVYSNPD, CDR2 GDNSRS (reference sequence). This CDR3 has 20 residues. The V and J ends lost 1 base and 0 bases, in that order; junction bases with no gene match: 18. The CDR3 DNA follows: TGTGCCTTTATGATTCCCTCGTACTGGGGGATACCCTCGAACACCGATAAACTCATCTTT. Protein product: CAFMIPSYWGIPSNTDKLIF. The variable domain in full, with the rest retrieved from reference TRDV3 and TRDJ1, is CDKVTQSSPDQTVASGSEVVLLCTYDTVYSNPDLFWYRIRPDYSFQFVFYGDNSRSEGADFTQGRFSVKHILTQKAFHLVISPVRTEDSATYYCAFMIPSYWGIPSNTDKLIFGKGTRVTVEP.

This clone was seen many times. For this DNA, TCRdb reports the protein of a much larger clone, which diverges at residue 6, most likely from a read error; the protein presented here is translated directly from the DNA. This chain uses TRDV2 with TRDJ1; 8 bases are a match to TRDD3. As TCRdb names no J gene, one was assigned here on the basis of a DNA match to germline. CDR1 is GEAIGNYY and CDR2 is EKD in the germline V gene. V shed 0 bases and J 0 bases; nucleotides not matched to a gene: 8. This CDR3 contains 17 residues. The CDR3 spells CACDTPQGIPYTDKLIF. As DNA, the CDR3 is TGTGCCTGTGACACCCCCCAGGGGATACCTTACACCGATAAACTCATCTTT.

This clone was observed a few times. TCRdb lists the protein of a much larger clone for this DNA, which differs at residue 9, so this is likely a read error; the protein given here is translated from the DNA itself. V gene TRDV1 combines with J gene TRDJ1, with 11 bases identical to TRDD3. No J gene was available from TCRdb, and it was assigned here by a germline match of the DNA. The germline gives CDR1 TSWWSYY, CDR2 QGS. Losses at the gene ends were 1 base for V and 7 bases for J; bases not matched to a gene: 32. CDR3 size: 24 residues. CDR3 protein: CALGERPLLPYVYTYWGILGKLIF. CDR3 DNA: TGTGCTCTTGGGGAACGACCTTTACTCCCCTACGTTTATACGTACTGGGGGATATTAGGTAAACTCATCTTT.

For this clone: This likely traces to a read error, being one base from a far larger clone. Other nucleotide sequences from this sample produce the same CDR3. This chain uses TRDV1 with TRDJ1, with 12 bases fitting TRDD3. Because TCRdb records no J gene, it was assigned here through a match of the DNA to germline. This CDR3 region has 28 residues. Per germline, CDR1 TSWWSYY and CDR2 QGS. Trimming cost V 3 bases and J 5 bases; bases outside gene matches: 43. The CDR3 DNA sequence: TGTGCTCTTGGGGAGCTAGTTTTTATCCCCCGGCCGAGATCCGGCCTTCAACTGGGGGATACTTTCTGGGATAAACTCATCTTT. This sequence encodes CALGELVFIPRPRSGLQLGDTFWDKLIF.

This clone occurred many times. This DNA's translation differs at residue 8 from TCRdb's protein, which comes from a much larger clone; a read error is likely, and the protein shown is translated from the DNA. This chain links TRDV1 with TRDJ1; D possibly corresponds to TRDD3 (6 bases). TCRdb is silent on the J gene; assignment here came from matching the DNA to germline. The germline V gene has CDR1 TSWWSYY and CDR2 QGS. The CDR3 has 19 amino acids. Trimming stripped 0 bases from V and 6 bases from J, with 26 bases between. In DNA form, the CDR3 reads TGTGCTCTTGGGGAACTAGGACTCTCTACCCATTACTGGGTGAATAAACTCATCTTT. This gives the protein CALGELGLSTHYWVNKLIF.

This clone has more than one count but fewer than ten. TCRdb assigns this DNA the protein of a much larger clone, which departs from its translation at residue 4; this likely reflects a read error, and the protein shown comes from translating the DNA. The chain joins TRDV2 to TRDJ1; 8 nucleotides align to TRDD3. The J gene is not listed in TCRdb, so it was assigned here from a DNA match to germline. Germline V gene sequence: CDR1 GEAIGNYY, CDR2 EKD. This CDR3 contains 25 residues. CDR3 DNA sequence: TGTGCCTGTGCCACCGGGAGCTTAGGGTTTTGGGAACTAACGACTGGGGGCCCGTACACCGATAAACTCATCTTT. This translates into CACATGSLGFWELTTGGPYTDKLIF.

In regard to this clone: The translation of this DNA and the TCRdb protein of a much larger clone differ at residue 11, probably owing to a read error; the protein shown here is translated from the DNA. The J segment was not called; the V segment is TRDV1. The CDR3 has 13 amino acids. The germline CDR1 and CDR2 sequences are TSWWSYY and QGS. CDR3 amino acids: CALGEEPPDKPIF. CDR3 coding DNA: TGTGCTCTTGGGGAAGAACCCCCGGATAAACCCATCTTT.

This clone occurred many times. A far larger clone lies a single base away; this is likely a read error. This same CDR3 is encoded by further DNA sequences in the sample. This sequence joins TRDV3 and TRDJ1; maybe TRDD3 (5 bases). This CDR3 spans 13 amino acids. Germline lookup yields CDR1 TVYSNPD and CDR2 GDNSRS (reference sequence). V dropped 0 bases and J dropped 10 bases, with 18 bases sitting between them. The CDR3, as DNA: TGTGCCTTTAGTCGGGGAGATACCCGCAGACTCATCTTT. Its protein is CAFSRGDTRRLIF.

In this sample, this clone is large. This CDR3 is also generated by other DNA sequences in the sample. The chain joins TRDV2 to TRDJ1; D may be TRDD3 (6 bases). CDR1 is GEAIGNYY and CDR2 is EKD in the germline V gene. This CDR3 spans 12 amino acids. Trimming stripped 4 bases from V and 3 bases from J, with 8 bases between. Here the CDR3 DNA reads TGTGCCTGTGAGGGATATCCCGATAAACTCATCTTT. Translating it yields CACEGYPDKLIF.

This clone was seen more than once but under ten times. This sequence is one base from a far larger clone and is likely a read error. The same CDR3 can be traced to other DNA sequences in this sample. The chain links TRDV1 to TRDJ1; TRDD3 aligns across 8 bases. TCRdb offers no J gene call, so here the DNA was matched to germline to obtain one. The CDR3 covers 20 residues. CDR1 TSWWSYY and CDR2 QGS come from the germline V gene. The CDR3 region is CALGELEVRRGYRRGDKLIF. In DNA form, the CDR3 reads TGTGCCCTTGGGGAACTAGAGGTGCGTAGGGGATACAGGAGGGGAGATAAACTCATCTTT.

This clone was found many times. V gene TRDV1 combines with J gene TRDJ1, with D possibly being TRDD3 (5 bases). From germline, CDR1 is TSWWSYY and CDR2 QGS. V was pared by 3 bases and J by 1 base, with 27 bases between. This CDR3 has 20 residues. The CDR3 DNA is TGTGCTCTTGGGGACGCTCTGTGGCACCGGGGGTCCGACCCCACCGATAAACTCATCTTT. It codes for CALGDALWHRGSDPTDKLIF.

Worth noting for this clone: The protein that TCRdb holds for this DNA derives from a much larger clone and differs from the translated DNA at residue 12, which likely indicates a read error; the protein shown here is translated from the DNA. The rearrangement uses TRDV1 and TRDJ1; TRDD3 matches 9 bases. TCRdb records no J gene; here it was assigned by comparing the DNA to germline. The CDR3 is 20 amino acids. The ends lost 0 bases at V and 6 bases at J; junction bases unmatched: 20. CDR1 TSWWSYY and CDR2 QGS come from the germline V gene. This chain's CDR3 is CALGELGILRRGGIQNKLIF. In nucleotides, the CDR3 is TGTGCTCTTGGGGAACTAGGAATCCTACGGCGGGGGGGGATACAGAATAAACTCATCTTT.

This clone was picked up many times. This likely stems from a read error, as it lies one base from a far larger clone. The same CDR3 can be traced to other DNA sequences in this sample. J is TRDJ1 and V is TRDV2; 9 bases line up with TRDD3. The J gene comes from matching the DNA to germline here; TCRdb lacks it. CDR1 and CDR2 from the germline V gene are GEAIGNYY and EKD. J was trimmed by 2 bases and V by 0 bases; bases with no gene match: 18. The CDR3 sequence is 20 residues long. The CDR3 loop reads CACDTEEVRGYEGVTDKLIF. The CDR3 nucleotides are TGTGCCTGTGACACCGAGGAGGTACGGGGATACGAGGGGGTTACCGATAAACTCATCTTT.

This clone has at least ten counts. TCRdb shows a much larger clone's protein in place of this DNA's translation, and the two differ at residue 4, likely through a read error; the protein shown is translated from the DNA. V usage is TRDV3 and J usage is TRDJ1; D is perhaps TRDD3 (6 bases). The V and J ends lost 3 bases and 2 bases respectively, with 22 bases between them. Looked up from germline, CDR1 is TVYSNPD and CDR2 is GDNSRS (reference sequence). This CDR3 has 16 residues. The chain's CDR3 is CAFRYWVFFSTDKLIF. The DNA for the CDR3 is TGTGCCTTCAGATACTGGGTCTTTTTTTCGACCGATAAACTCATCTTT.

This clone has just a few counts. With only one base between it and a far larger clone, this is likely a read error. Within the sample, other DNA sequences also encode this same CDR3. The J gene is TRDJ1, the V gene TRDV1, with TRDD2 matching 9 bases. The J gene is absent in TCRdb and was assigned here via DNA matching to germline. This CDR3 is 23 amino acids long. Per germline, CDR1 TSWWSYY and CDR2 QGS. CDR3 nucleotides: TGCGCTCTTGGGGAACCCCATCACCTTCCTACAAGTACTGGTCGAAAATACACCGATAAACTCATCTTT. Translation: CALGEPHHLPTSTGRKYTDKLIF.

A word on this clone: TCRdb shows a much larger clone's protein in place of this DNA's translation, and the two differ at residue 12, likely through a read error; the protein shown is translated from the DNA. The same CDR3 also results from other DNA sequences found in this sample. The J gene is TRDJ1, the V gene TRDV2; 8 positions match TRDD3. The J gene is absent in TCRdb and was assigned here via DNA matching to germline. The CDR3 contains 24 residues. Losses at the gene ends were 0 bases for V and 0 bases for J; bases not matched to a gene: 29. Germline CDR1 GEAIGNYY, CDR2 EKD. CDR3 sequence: CACDTVIPYSDRGIGTNYTDKLIF. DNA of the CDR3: TGTGCCTGTGACACCGTTATCCCTTACTCAGACAGGGGGATAGGAACGAATTACACCGATAAACTCATCTTT.

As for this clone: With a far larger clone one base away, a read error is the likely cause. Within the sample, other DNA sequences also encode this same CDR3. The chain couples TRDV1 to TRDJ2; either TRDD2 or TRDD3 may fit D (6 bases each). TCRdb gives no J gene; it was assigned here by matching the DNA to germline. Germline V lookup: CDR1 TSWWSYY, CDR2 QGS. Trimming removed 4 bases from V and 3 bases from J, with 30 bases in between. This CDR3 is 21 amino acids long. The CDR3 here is CALGGRLLLFGGPKVTAQLFF. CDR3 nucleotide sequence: TGTGCTCTTGGGGGTCGTCTCCTACTGTTTGGGGGGCCGAAGGTGACAGCACAACTCTTCTTT.

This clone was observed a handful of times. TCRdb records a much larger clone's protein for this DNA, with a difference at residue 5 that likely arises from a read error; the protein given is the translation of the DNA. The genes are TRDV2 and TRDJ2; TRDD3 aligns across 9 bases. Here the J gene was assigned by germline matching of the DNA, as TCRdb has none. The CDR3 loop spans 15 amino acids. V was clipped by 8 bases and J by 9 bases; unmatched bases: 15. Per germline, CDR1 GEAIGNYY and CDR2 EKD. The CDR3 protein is CAFTKLGEPSSQLFF. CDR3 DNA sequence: TGTGCCTTTACTAAACTGGGGGAGCCTTCTTCACAACTCTTCTTT.

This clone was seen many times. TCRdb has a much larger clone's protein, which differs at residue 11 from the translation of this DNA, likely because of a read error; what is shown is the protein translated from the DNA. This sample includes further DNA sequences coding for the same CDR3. The CDR3 DNA sequence: TGTGCCTGTGACACGGTGGGCTCAGTGAAGGCTTCACTGGGGGATTCAACCGATAAACTCATCTTT. This encodes CACDTVGSVKASLGDSTDKLIF. V and J are TRDV2 and TRDJ1; 10 bases align to TRDD3. In germline, CDR1 is GEAIGNYY, CDR2 EKD. This CDR3 region has 22 residues. V was clipped by 1 base and J by 2 bases; unmatched bases: 24.

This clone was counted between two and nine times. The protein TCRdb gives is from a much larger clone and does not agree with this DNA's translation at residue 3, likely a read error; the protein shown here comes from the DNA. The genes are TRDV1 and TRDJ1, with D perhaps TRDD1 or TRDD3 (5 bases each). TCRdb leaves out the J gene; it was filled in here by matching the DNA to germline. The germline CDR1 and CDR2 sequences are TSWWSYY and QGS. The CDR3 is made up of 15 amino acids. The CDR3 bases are TGTGCTTTTGGGGAAATCTTAGGGTACACCGATAAACTCATCTTT. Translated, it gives CAFGEILGYTDKLIF.

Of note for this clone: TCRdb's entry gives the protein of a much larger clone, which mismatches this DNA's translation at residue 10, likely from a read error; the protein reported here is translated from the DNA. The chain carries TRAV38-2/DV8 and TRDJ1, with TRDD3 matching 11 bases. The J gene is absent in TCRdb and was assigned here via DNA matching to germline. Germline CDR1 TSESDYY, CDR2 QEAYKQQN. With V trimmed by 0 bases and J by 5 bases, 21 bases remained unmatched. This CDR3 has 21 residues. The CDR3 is CAYRSALLLSALGDTQDKLIF. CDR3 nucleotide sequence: TGTGCTTATAGGAGCGCTCTCTTACTTTCCGCTCTGGGGGATACACAGGATAAACTCATCTTT.

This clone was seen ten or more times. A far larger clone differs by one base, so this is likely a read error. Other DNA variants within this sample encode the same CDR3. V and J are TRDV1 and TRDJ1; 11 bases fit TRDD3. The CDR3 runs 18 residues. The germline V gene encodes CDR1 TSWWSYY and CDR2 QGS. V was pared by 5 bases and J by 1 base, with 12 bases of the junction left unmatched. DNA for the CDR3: TGTGCTCTTGGGAAACCATACTGGGGGATAGCGGGCACCGATAAACTCATCTTT. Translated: CALGKPYWGIAGTDKLIF.

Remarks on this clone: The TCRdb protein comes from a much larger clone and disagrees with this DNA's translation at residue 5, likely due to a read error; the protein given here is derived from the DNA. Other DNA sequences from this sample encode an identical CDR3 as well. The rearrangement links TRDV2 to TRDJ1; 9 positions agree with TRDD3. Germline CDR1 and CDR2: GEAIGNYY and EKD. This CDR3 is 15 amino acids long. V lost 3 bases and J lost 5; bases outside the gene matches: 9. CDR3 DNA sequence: TGTGCCTGTGACTCCGTGGAGGGGATACGGGATAAACTCATCTTT. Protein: CACDSVEGIRDKLIF.